This T cell receptor beta chain was obtained from a study of blood T cell repertoires in COVID-19 (dated by TCRdb to about 2020). Background for the entire study: Collaborator samples came from the United States, Italy and Spain and covered acute and convalescent phases of COVID-19. The material from the prospective study consisted of cDNA or gDNA derived from T cells, B-cell-depleted T cells, or PBMCs. Subjects who had been exposed to COVID-19, were actively infected with it, or had recovered from it provided the deeply sampled blood TCRbeta repertoires that made up the dataset. The repertoires were released in a freely available public database meant as a resource for research on the immune response to SARS-CoV-2. The samples were drawn from the first 160 participants of the ongoing ImmuneRACE study and from some 1,300 subjects provided by 6 global collaborators. The sample metadata nearly always contained a de-identified subject ID, COVID-19 status, age in years and sex. Where available, HLA class I and class II types were taken from metadata supplied by the sample provider and were not determined by assay-based typing.

The CDR3 has 15 amino acids, counting the end cysteine and phenylalanine. The sequence is cut down to CDR3 DNA, 45 bases in frame from base 1. The CDR1 and CDR2 encoded by the germline V gene are MGHRA and YSYEKL. Trimming accounts for 4 bases at V and 2 bases at J, while the number of junction bases matched to no gene is 7. Whole blood was collected in K2EDTA tubes by collaborating institutions according to the institutions' own protocols. Collaborator samples were shipped for TCRbeta analysis as frozen whole blood, isolated PBMCs, or DNA extracted from either sample type. The immunoSEQ Assay, a bias-controlled multiplex PCR, was used to amplify TCRbeta CDR3 regions from genomic DNA. Under the source paper's analysis protocol: The number of nucleated cells in each sample was estimated by amplification of reference gene primers within the assay. To quantify the absolute abundance of each unique TCRbeta CDR3 rearrangement, sequence reads were collapsed and filtered. Productive Simpson clonality was computed per sample as the square root of Simpson's diversity index over productive rearrangements. Held by TCRdb, this immuneACCESS table contains in-frame sequences only and omits some clones. Under half of the omission traces to an unresolved V gene where checked; the cause of the rest is unknown. V and J calls and clone size are as listed in that table; D and trimming were resolved from the DNA. The sample table contains about 88,000 clones; only one count was recorded for more than 90% of them. The top ten hold approximately 1.6% of the sample.

Remarks on this clone: It has no known antigen specificity. Per-base qualities were not stored, and no clone one base away is much larger.

General conclusions and limits of the study: The quantity of clinical and demographic metadata differed by source and by participant and was supplied without curation.

This receptor was obtained from a man in his sixties with acute or convalescent COVID-19. The sequenced material came from peripheral blood. The chain employs TRBV4-1 and TRBJ2-5; TRBD1 agrees with 7 junctional bases. The DNA reads as follows: TGCGCCAGCAGCCTTCGGGACAGCAAACAAGAGACCCAGTACTTC. Its coded protein is CASSLRDSKQETQYF.